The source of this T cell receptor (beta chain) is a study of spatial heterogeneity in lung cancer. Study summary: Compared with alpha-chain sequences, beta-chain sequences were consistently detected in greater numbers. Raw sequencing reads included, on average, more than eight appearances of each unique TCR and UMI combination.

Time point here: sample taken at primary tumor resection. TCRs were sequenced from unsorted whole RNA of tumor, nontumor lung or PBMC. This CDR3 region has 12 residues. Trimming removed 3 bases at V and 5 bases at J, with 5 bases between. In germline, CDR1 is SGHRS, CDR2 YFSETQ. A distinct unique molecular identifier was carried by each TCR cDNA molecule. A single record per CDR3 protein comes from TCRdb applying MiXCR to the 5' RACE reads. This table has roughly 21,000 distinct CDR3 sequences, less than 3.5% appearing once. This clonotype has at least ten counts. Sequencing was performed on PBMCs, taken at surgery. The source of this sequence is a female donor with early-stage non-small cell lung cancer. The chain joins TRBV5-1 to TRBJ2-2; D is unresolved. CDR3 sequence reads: CASSSLTGELFF. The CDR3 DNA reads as TGCGCCAGCAGCTCATTGACCGGGGAGCTGTTTTTT.